The sequence of this T cell receptor beta chain was determined in a study of cytomegalovirus exposure and HLA in healthy donors. Remarks on this clone: Its antigen remains unidentified.

This CDR3 is 12 amino acids long. V lost 7 bases to trimming and J lost 5 bases, with 12 bases between them. The V gene's germline CDR1 is MNHNY and CDR2 SVGAGI (reference sequence). Clones were sequenced by immunoSEQ multiplex PCR, and TCRdb holds only the in-frame ones, with some missing. The data show about 100,000 clones, with about 95% seen just once and roughly 0.9% held by the top ten. Study-level points and caveats: A list of 164 TCR beta chains associated with cytomegalovirus was given. Reports credit the classifier with highly specific, highly sensitive diagnosis of cytomegalovirus status. In vitro work confirmed that a few CMV-associated chains recognize CMV antigens.

This TCR was sampled from a woman younger than 35 in good health and CMV-seronegative. The chain recombines TRBV6-6 with TRBJ2-7; a weak D match, TRBD1 (6 bases). What was sequenced was PBMCs. The CDR3 reads CASKQGFNEQYF. The CDR3, as DNA: TGTGCCAGCAAACAGGGATTCAACGAGCAGTACTTC.